The T cell receptor beta chain under discussion was sequenced for a study of T cell repertoires in cytomegalovirus infection. For the study at large: CMV infection together with matching HLA type was indicated by public TCR beta signatures.

This clonotype was seen ten or more times. The target antigen is unknown. General study results and limits: There were HLA-C-restricted CMV-specific TCR beta clonotypes dominating the ex vivo response.

TCRdb fed the reads into MiXCR, producing one record per CDR3 protein. The repertoire holds almost 500,000 distinct CDR3 sequences, with approximately 10% as singletons. The length of the CDR3 is 14 residues. The V and J ends lost 2 bases and 7 bases respectively, with 14 bases between them. The receptor was derived from a human donor in good health (CMV status not recorded). Some clones in this sample may be carry-over from other donors' samples. Sample: PBMCs. The chain has TRBV12-3 or TRBV12-4 and TRBJ1-1; D gene unclear. As DNA, the CDR3 is TGTGCCAGCAGTTTAACTAGTATCGGTAATGAAGCTTTCTTT. It specifies CASSLTSIGNEAFF.